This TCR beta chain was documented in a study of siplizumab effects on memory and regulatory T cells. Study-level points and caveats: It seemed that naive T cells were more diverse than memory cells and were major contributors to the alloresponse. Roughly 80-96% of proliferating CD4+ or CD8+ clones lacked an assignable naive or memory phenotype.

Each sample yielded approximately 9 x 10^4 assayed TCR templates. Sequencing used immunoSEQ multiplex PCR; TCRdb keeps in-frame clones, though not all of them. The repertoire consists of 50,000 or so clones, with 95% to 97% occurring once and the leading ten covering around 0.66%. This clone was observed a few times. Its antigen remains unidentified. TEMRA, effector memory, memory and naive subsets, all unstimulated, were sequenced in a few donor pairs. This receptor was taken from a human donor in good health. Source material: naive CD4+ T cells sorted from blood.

The CDR3 is CASSLDWGANYGYTF. CDR3 in DNA: TGTGCCAGCAGCTTAGATTGGGGAGCTAACTATGGCTACACCTTC. This chain connects TRBV11-3 to TRBJ1-2; unclear D gene. The V end lost 0 bases, the J end lost 0 bases, and 8 bases lay between the germline ends. Germline lookup yields CDR1 SGHNT and CDR2 YENEEA. This CDR3 has 15 residues.